The clone carrying this T cell receptor beta chain has only a few counts. The antigen is undetermined. The sample belongs to a study of CD8 T cells in ankylosing spondylitis. Trimming stripped 5 bases from V and 2 bases from J, with 16 bases between. Germline V gene sequence: CDR1 MGHRA, CDR2 YSYEKL. CDR3 length: 15 residues. Study results and limitations: Clones tied to disease were said to be significantly enriched in matched ankylosing spondylitis synovial fluid. For ankylosing spondylitis blood, a TCR beta motif of seven to nine highly homologous variants appeared characteristic. Reactive arthritis synovial fluid and blood previously showed some of these motif variants.

Preparation of TCR beta libraries was done by quantitative 5'-RACE with molecular barcodes. MiXCR, run by TCRdb on the 5' RACE reads, gives a single entry per CDR3 protein. The sample has 350,000 to 400,000 distinct CDR3 sequences; roughly 22% are singletons. The sequence came from a male donor with ankylosing spondylitis or in good health (not recorded which). This rearrangement joins TRBV4-1 to TRBJ2-7; D unresolved. The sample consisted of blood, either unsorted or a sorted T cell fraction (not recorded which). The CDR3 protein is CASSEVVTQTYEQYF. As DNA, the CDR3 is TGCGCCAGCAGCGAAGTCGTGACACAAACCTACGAGCAGTACTTC.